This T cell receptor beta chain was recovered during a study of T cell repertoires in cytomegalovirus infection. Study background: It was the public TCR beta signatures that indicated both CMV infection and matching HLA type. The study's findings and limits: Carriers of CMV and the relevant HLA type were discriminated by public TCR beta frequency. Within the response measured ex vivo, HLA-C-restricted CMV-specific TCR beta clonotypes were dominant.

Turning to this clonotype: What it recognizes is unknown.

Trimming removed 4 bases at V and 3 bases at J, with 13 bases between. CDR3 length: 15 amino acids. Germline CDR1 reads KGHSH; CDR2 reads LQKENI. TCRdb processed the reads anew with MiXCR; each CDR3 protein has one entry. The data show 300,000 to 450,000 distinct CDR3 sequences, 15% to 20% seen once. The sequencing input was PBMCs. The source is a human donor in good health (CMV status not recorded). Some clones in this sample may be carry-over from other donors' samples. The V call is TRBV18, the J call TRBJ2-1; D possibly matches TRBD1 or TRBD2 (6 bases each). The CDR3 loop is CASSRGASNYNEQFF. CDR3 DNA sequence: TGTGCCAGCTCACGGGGGGCATCAAACTACAATGAGCAGTTCTTC.